These 28 T cell receptor beta chains originate from one sample sequenced in a study of blood T cells in healthy people across ages. For the second PCR, which ran for about 7 to 11 cycles, a sample-barcoded 5' primer and a J-beta primer mix were used. Each CDR3 protein gets one entry after TCRdb re-called the 5' RACE reads with MiXCR. The top ten hold roughly 3.1% of the sample, which has around 780,000 distinct CDR3 sequences, roughly 26% seen once. The data also belong to a second study, concerning T cells of mothers and their children.

Specimen: blood. The source is a boy aged 10-17 years in good health.

With regard to this clonotype: At one end, the junction sequence differs from germline, possibly due to a read error. The chain recombines TRBV28 with TRBJ1-4; D is perhaps TRBD1 (5 bases). Germline V gives CDR1 MDHEN, CDR2 SYDVKM. CDR3 size: 14 residues. CDR3 amino acids: CATRDRDFNEELFF. The CDR3 coding sequence is TGTGCCACCCGGGACCGGGACTTCAATGAAGAACTGTTTTTT.

This clonotype came up a few times. CDR3 loop: CASSLDTGASYEQYF. CDR3 DNA sequence: TGCGCCAGCAGCTTGGACACGGGAGCCTCCTACGAGCAGTACTTC. The genes are TRBV5-1 and TRBJ2-7; D might be TRBD2 (6 bases). The CDR3 totals 15 residues. CDR1 and CDR2 from the germline V gene are SGHRS and YFSETQ. V was cut by 0 bases and J by 0 bases, with 10 bases left in between. Using reference TRBV5-1 and TRBJ2-7 for the parts outside the CDR3, the full variable domain is KAGVTQTPRYLIKTRGQQVTLSCSPISGHRSVSWYQQTPGQGLQFLFEYFSETQRNKGNFPGRFSGRQFSNSRSEMNVSTLELGDSALYLCASSLDTGASYEQYFGPGTRLTVT.

The V call is TRBV9, the J call TRBJ2-2; D perhaps matches TRBD1 (6 bases). The CDR3 loop spans 16 amino acids. The V and J ends lost 0 bases and 3 bases respectively, with 12 bases between them. The germline V gene encodes CDR1 SGDLS and CDR2 YYNGEE. The CDR3 DNA sequence: TGTGCCAGCAGCGTAGCTCAGGGGCCTGACACCGGGGAGCTGTTTTTT. Translating gives CASSVAQGPDTGELFF.

This clonotype was seen only once. The gene calls are TRBV14 and TRBJ2-1, with TRBD2 matching 8 bases. Matching the DNA end better, TRBJ2-7 makes the J call doubtful. Looked up from germline, CDR1 is SGHDN and CDR2 is FVKESK. The CDR3 has 16 amino acids. The CDR3 nucleotides read TGTGCCAGCAGCCAAAGACCCGGGACTAGGTTCCACGAGCAGTACTTC. It encodes CASSQRPGTRFHEQYF.

The chain joins TRBV2 to TRBJ2-5; 9 nucleotides align to TRBD1. The CDR3 is 17 residues long. The trim removed 0 bases at V and 4 bases at J, leaving 9 bases unmatched. Germline V CDR1 and CDR2: SNHLY, FYNNEI. CDR3 nucleotides: TGTGCCAGCAGTGAAGCGCTTCCGACAGGGGGAAGAGAGACCCAGTACTTC. As protein: CASSEALPTGGRETQYF.

The table lists this clonotype with a few counts. The chain has TRBV15 and TRBJ2-5; D assignment may be TRBD1 or TRBD2 (5 bases each). Per the germline V gene, CDR1 is LNHNV and CDR2 is YYDKDF (reference sequence). The CDR3 is 16 amino acids. V gave up 3 bases and J gave up 4 bases, with 18 bases separating them. The CDR3, as DNA: TGTGCCACCAGCAGTGACCTGGGCCTTGGGGGAGAGACCCAGTACTTC. This encodes CATSSDLGLGGETQYF.

A remark on this clonotype: The junction shows a germline mismatch at one end, possibly a read error. This chain uses TRBV12-3 or TRBV12-4 with TRBJ2-1; 9 positions agree with TRBD1. This CDR3 comprises 11 residues. The CDR3, as DNA: TGTGCCAGCAGTCTCACAGGGGGCAGGATCTTC. It codes for CASSLTGGRIF.

About this clonotype: At one end the junction does not follow the germline gene, possibly because of a read error. This chain uses TRBV7-8 with TRBJ1-1; 7 nucleotides match TRBD1. Germline V gene lookup returns CDR1 SGHVS and CDR2 FQNEAQ. CDR3 length: 13 amino acids. The CDR3 DNA follows: TGTGCCAGCAGATTAGGACAGGACCGTGAAGCTTTCTTT. This translates into CASRLGQDREAFF.

The chain is built from TRBV28 and TRBJ1-4, with a weak D call TRBD1 (5 bases). The CDR3 length is 13 residues. V gave up 8 bases and J gave up 8 bases, with 15 bases separating them. Germline V gene data show CDR1 as MDHEN and CDR2 as SYDVKM. DNA of the CDR3: TGTGCCAGCGTCCGGGGAGGGGACGAAAAACTGTTTTTT. Residues: CASVRGGDEKLFF. The full variable domain, with the rest looked up from reference TRBV28 and TRBJ1-4, is DVKVTQSSRYLVKRTGEKVFLECVQDMDHENMFWYRQDPGLGLRLIYFSYDVKMKEKGDIPEGYSVSREKKERFSLILESASTNQTSMYLCASVRGGDEKLFFGSGTQLSVL.

This clonotype was counted a few times. The chain is built from TRBV7-2 and TRBJ2-1; a possible D gene is TRBD2 (5 bases). CDR1 and CDR2 from the germline V gene are SGHTA and FQGNSA. This CDR3 has 19 residues. The V gene lost 2 bases and the J gene lost 0 bases, with 20 bases spanning the gap. The CDR3 loop is CASSLPACGPSSSYNEQFF. The CDR3 coding sequence is TGTGCCAGCAGCTTACCTGCTTGCGGGCCCTCTAGCTCCTACAATGAGCAGTTCTTC.

CDR3 protein: CSARDSSSGANVLTF. CDR3 sequence (DNA): TGCAGTGCTAGAGATAGTAGCTCTGGGGCCAACGTCCTGACTTTC. This chain joins TRBV20-1 and TRBJ2-6; D is unresolved. The CDR3 totals 15 residues. Germline loops: CDR1 DFQATT, CDR2 SNEGSKA (reference sequence). V was shortened by 0 bases and J by 0 bases, with 6 bases between the two germline ends.

This clonotype was observed a few times. The gene calls are TRBV20-1 and TRBJ2-5; D may correspond to TRBD1 or TRBD2 (5 bases each). Matching the DNA end better, TRBJ2-7 makes the J call doubtful. Germline lookup yields CDR1 DFQATT and CDR2 SNEGSKA (reference sequence). The CDR3 extends over 15 amino acids. The CDR3 protein is CSAGGPGPGIYEQYF. The CDR3 DNA is TGCAGTGCTGGAGGTCCAGGGCCCGGAATCTACGAGCAGTACTTC.

This clonotype has only a few counts. The chain recombines TRBV3-1 with TRBJ2-2, with 8 bases matching TRBD2. V lost 2 bases and J lost 0; bases outside the gene matches: 2. Germline V gene lookup returns CDR1 LGHDT and CDR2 YNNKEL (reference sequence). The CDR3 has 16 amino acids. CDR3 amino acids: CASSQSGLANTGELFF. The CDR3, as DNA: TGTGCCAGCAGCCAATCGGGACTAGCGAACACCGGGGAGCTGTTTTTT.

V gene TRBV20-1 combines with J gene TRBJ2-3; D is perhaps TRBD1 or TRBD2 (5 bases each). Looked up from germline, CDR1 is DFQATT and CDR2 is SNEGSKA (reference sequence). This CDR3 spans 14 amino acids. Deletions cut 4 bases from V and 2 bases from J, with 13 bases between. Written as DNA, the CDR3 is TGCAGTGCTATACAGGAGGATCTCACAGATACGCAGTATTTT. Residues: CSAIQEDLTDTQYF.

This clonotype was counted only a few times. The chain has TRBV5-5 and TRBJ2-6, with 7 nucleotides matching TRBD2. Germline CDR1 SGHKS, CDR2 YYEKEE (reference sequence). The CDR3 consists of 20 residues. V dropped 4 bases and J dropped 0; count of bases not matched to a gene: 16. CDR3 sequence reads: CASSLGGSSWQGSGANVLTF. The CDR3 nucleotides are TGTGCCAGCAGCCTCGGCGGGAGCTCCTGGCAAGGCTCTGGGGCCAACGTCCTGACTTTC.

The V call is TRBV6-2 or TRBV6-3, the J call TRBJ2-5; D not certain. CDR3 length: 12 residues. Trimming took off 2 bases at V and 5 bases at J, with 6 bases between the two ends. The germline gives CDR1 MNHEY, CDR2 SVGEGT. The CDR3 bases are TGTGCCAGCAGTTACAACGGCGAGACCCAGTACTTC. It translates to CASSYNGETQYF.

This rearrangement joins TRBV7-9 to TRBJ2-7; D uncertain. Germline V CDR1 and CDR2: SEHNR, FQNEAQ (reference sequence). V was clipped by 1 base and J by 2 bases, with 9 bases between them. The CDR3 consists of 14 residues. The CDR3 nucleotides read TGTGCCAGCAGCTTAGGGCCCAGAACCTACGAGCAGTACTTC. Its protein product is CASSLGPRTYEQYF.

The table lists this clonotype with a few counts. The missing conserved phenylalanine or tryptophan at the end of this CDR3 makes a read error likely. The rearrangement uses TRBV29-1 and TRBJ2-7; no definite D call. This CDR3 has 12 residues. Trimming took 6 bases from V and 4 from J, leaving 13 bases between them. Germline V lookup: CDR1 SQVTM, CDR2 ANQGSEA. The CDR3 nucleotides read TGCAGCGTCGGCGAGTCAGGATACGAGCAGTACCTC. This sequence encodes CSVGESGYEQYL.

This rearrangement joins TRBV4-1 to TRBJ2-1, with 8 bases that match TRBD1. V shed 4 bases, J shed 9 bases, and the junction held 8 bases outside the gene matches. The germline V gene encodes CDR1 MGHRA and CDR2 YSYEKL. The CDR3 extends over 14 amino acids. As DNA, the CDR3 is TGCGCCAGCAGCCGCTATCAGGGGGCGGGTGAGCAGTTCTTC. Protein sequence: CASSRYQGAGEQFF.

V usage is TRBV29-1 and J usage is TRBJ2-4, with TRBD1 matching 10 bases. This CDR3 contains 14 residues. Trimming took 1 base from V and 7 from J; bases not matched to a gene: 4. Per the germline V gene, CDR1 is SQVTM and CDR2 is ANQGSEA. The CDR3: CSVEGDRGMNIQYF. CDR3 nucleotide sequence: TGCAGCGTTGAAGGGGACAGGGGCATGAACATTCAGTACTTC.

This CDR3 is CASSQDRPSREQYF. CDR3 nucleotides: TGCGCCAGCAGCCAGGACAGACCTTCGCGCGAGCAGTACTTC. This chain joins TRBV5-1 and TRBJ2-5, with a tentative D call TRBD1 (6 bases). The J call may not be correct, given that the DNA end is closer to TRBJ2-7. From germline, CDR1 is SGHRS and CDR2 YFSETQ. This CDR3 region has 14 residues.

This clonotype has a single count. The gene calls are TRBV29-1 and TRBJ1-2, with D perhaps TRBD1 (6 bases). This CDR3 comprises 12 residues. V shed 4 bases and J shed 4 bases, with 10 bases lying between them. CDR1 and CDR2 from the germline V gene are SQVTM and ANQGSEA. The CDR3 loop is CSVGWGLYGYTF. In nucleotides, the CDR3 is TGCAGCGTTGGTTGGGGGCTCTATGGCTACACCTTC.

This chain connects TRBV27 to TRBJ2-2; D might be TRBD2 (6 bases). The CDR3 is 16 amino acids. The V end was cut by 5 bases, the J end by 4 bases, with 17 bases between. Germline V gives CDR1 MNHEY, CDR2 SMNVEV (reference sequence). In nucleotides, the CDR3 is TGTGCCAGCAGTCTAGCGAGTTTCTTCCCCACCGGGGAGCTGTTTTTT. Translating gives CASSLASFFPTGELFF.

The chain combines TRBV5-1 with TRBJ2-7; 8 bases are a match to TRBD2. The CDR3 contains 16 residues. CDR1 is SGHRS and CDR2 is YFSETQ in the germline V gene. Trimming took 2 bases from V and 1 from J; bases not matched to a gene: 8. CDR3 DNA: TGCGCCAGCAGCTTCAGTAGCGGGGCTATATCCTACGAGCAGTACTTC. This codes for CASSFSSGAISYEQYF.

The rearrangement joins TRBV10-2 to TRBJ2-5, with D uncertain. Germline V gives CDR1 WSHSY, CDR2 SAAADI. V lost 7 bases to trimming and J lost 4 bases, with 16 bases between them. The CDR3 consists of 14 residues. CDR3 protein: CASKERTKGETQYF. The CDR3 DNA reads TGCGCCAGCAAGGAGAGAACGAAGGGAGAGACCCAGTACTTC.

This clonotype was picked up a small number of times. The chain couples TRBV11-1 to TRBJ2-3, with TRBD2 as a possible D gene (6 bases). The length of the CDR3 is 13 residues. The germline CDR1 and CDR2 sequences are SGHAT and FQDESV (reference sequence). V was pared by 5 bases and J by 6 bases, with 12 bases between. CDR3 amino acids: CASSKRLDDTQYF. The CDR3 DNA reads TGTGCCAGCAGCAAAAGACTAGACGATACGCAGTATTTT.

This clonotype was observed a handful of times. This chain connects TRBV20-1 to TRBJ2-5, with TRBD2 matching over 10 bases. CDR1 is DFQATT, CDR2 SNEGSKA, per germline (reference sequence). V trimming: 6 bases; J trimming: 5 bases; junction bases outside the gene matches: 9. CDR3 size: 14 residues. CDR3 protein: CSAPFSGGLETQYF. CDR3 DNA sequence: TGCAGTGCCCCGTTTAGCGGGGGGTTGGAGACCCAGTACTTC.

The J gene is TRBJ2-5, the V gene TRBV11-3; the match to TRBD2 covers 8 bases. Judging by the DNA end, TRBJ2-1 fits better; the J call may be wrong. This CDR3 is built from 15 residues. Germline V gene data show CDR1 as SGHNT and CDR2 as YENEEA. The CDR3 loop is CASSLETSGPNEQFF. The CDR3 nucleotides are TGTGCCAGCAGCTTAGAAACTAGCGGCCCGAATGAGCAGTTCTTC.